This T cell receptor (beta chain) was sequenced during a study of T-cell memory formation after mild COVID-19. The V and J ends lost 1 base and 0 bases respectively, with 9 bases between them. The CDR3 length is 15 residues. Germline CDR1 and CDR2: SGHVS and FQNEAQ. TCRdb ran MiXCR on the 5' RACE reads and lists one entry per CDR3 protein. Of hundreds of thousands of distinct CDR3 sequences detected, 20% to 25% appear once; the ten largest clones hold about 10%. Specimen: PBMCs or a T cell subset sorted from them (not recorded which). V and J are TRBV7-8 and TRBJ2-5, with D unclear. The receptor comes from an adult woman who had mild COVID-19 (a few samples of this study predate the infection). Cell type and time point are not known. CDR3 in amino acids: CASSLDRAYQETQYF. The DNA for the CDR3 is TGTGCCAGCAGCTTAGACAGAGCGTACCAAGAGACCCAGTACTTC.